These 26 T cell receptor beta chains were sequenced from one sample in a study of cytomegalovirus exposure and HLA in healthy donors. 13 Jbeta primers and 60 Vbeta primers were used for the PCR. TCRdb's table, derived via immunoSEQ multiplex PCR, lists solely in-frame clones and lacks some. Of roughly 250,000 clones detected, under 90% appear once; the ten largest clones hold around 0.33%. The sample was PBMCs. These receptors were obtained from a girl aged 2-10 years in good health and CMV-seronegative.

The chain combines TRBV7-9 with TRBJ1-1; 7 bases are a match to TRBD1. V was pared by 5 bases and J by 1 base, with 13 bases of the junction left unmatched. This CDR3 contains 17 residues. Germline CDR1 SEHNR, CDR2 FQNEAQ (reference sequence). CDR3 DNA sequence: TGTGCCAGCAGCCGCCGGAGGGGGCTGGTAAGGAACACTGAAGCTTTCTTT. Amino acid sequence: CASSRRRGLVRNTEAFF.

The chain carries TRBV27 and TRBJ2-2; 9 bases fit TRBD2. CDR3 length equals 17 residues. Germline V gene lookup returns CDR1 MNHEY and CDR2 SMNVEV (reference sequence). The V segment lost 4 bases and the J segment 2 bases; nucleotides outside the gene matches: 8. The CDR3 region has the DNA TGTGCCAGCAGTTGGGTCGGACTAGCGAGCAACACCGGGGAGCTGTTTTTT. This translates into CASSWVGLASNTGELFF.

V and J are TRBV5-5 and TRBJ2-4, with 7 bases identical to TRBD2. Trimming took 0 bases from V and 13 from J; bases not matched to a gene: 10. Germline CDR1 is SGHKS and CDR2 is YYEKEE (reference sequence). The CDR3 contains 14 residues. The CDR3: CASSLARLAREQYF. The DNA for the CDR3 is TGTGCCAGCAGCTTGGCTCGACTAGCCCGGGAGCAGTACTTC.

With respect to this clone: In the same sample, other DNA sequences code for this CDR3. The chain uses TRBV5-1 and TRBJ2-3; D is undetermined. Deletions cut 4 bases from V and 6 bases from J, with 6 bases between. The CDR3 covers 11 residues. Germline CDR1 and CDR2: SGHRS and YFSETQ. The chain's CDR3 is CASSHTDTQYF. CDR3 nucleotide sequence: TGCGCCAGCAGCCACACGGATACGCAGTATTTT.

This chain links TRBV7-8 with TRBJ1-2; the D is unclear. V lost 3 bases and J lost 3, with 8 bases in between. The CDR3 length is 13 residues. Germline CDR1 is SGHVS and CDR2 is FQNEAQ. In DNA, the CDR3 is TGTGCCAGCAGCTTCCCGACACACTATGGCTACACCTTC. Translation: CASSFPTHYGYTF.

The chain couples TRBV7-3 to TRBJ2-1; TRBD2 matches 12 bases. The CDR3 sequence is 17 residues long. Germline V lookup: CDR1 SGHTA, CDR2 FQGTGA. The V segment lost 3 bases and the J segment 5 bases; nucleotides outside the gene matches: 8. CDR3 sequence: CASSFRPLAGGDNEQFF. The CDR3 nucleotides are TGTGCCAGCAGCTTTAGGCCGCTAGCGGGGGGGGACAATGAGCAGTTCTTC.

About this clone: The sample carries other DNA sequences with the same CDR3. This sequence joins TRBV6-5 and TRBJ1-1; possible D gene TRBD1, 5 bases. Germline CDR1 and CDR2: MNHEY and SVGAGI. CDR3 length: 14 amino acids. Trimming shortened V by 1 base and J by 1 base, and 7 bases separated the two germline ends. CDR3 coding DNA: TGTGCCAGCAGTTACTTGGGGGGGAACACTGAAGCTTTCTTT. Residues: CASSYLGGNTEAFF.

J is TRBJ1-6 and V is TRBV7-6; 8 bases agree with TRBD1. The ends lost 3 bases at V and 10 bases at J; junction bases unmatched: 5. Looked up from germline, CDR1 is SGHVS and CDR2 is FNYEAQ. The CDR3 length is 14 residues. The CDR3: CASSFGQGGSPLHF. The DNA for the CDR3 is TGTGCCAGCAGCTTCGGACAGGGTGGATCACCCCTCCACTTT.

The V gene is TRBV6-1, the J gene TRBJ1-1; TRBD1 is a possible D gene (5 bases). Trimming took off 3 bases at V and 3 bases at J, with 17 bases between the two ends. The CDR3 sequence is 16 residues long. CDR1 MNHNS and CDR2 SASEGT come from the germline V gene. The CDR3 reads CASSDRALSGDTEAFF. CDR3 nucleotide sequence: TGTGCCAGCAGTGACCGAGCCCTATCGGGGGACACTGAAGCTTTCTTT.

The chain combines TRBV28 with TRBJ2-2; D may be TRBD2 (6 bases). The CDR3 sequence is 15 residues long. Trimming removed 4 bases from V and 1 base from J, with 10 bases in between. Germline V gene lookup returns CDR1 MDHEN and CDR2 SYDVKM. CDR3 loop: CASSSGTLNTGELFF. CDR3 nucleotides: TGTGCCAGCAGTTCAGGGACTTTGAACACCGGGGAGCTGTTTTTT.

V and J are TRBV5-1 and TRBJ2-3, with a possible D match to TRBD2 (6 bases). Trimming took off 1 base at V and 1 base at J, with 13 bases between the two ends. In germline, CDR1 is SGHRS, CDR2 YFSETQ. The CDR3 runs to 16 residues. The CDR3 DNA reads TGCGCCAGCAGCTTGTCTTTCCAGCGGGGCACAGATACGCAGTATTTT. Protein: CASSLSFQRGTDTQYF.

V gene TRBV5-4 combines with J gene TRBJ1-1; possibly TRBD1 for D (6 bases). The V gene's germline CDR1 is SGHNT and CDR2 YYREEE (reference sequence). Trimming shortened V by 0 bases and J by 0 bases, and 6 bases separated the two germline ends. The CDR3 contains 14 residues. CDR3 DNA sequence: TGTGCCAGCAGCTTGGACAGGGTGAACACTGAAGCTTTCTTT. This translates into CASSLDRVNTEAFF. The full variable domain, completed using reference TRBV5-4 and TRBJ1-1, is ETGVTQSPTHLIKTRGQQVTLRCSSQSGHNTVSWYQQALGQGPQFIFQYYREEENGRGNFPPRFSGLQFPNYSSELNVNALELDDSALYLCASSLDRVNTEAFFGQGTRLTVV.

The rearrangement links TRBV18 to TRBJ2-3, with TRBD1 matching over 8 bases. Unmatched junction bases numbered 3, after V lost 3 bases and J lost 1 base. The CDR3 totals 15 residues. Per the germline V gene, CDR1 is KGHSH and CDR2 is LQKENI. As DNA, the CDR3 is TGTGCCAGCTCACCCGCGGGACAGGGCACAGATACGCAGTATTTT. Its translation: CASSPAGQGTDTQYF.

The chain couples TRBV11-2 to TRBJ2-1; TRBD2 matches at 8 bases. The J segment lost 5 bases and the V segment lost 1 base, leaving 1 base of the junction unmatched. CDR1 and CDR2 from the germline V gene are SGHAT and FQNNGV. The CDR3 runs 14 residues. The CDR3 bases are TGTGCCAGCAGCTTAGGACTAGCGAACAATGAGCAGTTCTTC. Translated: CASSLGLANNEQFF.

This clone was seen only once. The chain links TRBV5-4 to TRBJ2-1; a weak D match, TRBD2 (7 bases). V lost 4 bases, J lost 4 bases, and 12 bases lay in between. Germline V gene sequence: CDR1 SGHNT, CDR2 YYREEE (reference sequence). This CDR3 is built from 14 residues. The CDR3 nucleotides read TGTGCCAGCAGCCGAGGGGGAGGGTACAATGAGCAGTTCTTC. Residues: CASSRGGGYNEQFF.

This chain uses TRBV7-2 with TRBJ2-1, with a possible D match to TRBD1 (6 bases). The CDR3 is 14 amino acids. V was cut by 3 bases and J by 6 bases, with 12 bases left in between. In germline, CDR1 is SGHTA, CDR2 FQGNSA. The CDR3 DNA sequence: TGTGCCAGCAGCTTTTCAGGACAGCTCAATGAGCAGTTCTTC. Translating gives CASSFSGQLNEQFF.

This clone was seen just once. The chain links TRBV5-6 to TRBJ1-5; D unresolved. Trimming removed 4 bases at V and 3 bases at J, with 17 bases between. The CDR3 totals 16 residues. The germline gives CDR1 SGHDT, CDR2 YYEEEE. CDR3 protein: CASSGPGFTVNQPQHF. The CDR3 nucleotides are TGTGCCAGCAGCGGGCCGGGGTTCACAGTCAATCAGCCCCAGCATTTT.

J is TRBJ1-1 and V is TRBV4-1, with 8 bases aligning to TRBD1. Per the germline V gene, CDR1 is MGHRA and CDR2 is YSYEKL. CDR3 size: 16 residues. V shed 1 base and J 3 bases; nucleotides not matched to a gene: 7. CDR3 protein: CASSQGQGRLDTEAFF. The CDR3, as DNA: TGCGCCAGCAGCCAAGGACAGGGGCGGTTGGACACTGAAGCTTTCTTT.

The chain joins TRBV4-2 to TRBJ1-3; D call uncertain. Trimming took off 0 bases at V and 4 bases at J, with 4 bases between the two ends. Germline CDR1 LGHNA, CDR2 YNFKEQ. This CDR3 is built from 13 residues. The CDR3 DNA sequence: TGTGCCAGCAGCCAAGAAGAGGGAAACACCATATATTTT. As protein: CASSQEEGNTIYF.

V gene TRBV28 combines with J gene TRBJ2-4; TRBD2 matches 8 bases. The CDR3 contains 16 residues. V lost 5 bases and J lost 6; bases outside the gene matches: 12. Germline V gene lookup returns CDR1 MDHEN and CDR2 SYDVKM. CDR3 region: CASSLAPSAGVNIQYF. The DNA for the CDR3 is TGTGCCAGCAGTCTCGCCCCCTCAGCGGGAGTAAACATTCAGTACTTC.

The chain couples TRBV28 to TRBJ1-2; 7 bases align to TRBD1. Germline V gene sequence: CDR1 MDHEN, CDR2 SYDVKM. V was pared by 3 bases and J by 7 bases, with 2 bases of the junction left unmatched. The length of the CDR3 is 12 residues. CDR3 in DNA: TGTGCCAGCAGTTTTAGGGGGCTTGGCTACACCTTC. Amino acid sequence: CASSFRGLGYTF.

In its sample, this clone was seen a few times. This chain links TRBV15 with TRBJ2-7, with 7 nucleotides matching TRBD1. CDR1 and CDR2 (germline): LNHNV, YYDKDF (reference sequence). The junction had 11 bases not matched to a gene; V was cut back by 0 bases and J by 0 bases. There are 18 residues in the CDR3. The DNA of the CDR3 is TGTGCCACCAGCAGAGAATTATGGGACAGTGTCAGCTCCTACGAGCAGTACTTC. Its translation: CATSRELWDSVSSYEQYF.

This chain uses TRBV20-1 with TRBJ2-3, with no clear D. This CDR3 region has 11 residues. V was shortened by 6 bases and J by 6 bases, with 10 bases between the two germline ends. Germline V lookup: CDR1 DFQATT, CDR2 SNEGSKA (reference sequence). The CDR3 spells CSAPTFDTQYF. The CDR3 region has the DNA TGCAGTGCCCCTACTTTTGATACGCAGTATTTT.

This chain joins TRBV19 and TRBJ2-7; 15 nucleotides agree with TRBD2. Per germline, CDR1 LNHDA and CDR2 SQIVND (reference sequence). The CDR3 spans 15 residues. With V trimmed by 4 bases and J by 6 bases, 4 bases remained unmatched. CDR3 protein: CASSTGLAGGREQYF. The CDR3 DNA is TGTGCCAGTAGTACAGGACTAGCGGGAGGGCGCGAGCAGTACTTC.

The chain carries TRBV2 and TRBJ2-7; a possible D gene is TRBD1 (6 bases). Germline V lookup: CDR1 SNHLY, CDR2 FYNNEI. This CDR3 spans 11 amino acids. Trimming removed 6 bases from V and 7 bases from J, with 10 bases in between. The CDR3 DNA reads TGTGCCAGCAGATATCAGGGGGAGCAGTACTTC. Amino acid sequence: CASRYQGEQYF.

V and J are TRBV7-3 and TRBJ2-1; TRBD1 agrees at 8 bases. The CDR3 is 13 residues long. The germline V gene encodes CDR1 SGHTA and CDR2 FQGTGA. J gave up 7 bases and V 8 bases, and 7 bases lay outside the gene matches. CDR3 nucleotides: TGTGCCAGCGCAGGGGGCGCGTTGAATGAGCAGTTCTTC. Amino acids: CASAGGALNEQFF. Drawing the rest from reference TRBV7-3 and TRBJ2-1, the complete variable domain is GAGVSQTPSNKVTEKGKYVELRCDPISGHTALYWYRQSLGQGPEFLIYFQGTGAADDSGLPNDRFFAVRPEGSVSTLKIQRTERGDSAVYLCASAGGALNEQFFGPGTRLTVL.